A single TCR beta chain is shown here with its context. What it binds is not known. The sample belongs to a study of T cells expressing NK-cell markers. Across the study: Just one sequenced donor of eight was HCMV-seronegative, while seven were seropositive.

TCRdb derives one entry per CDR3 protein from the 5' RACE reads, leaving out DNA. Reported are about 380,000 distinct CDR3 sequences; the ten largest clones contain roughly 5.2%. Whole-study results and caveats: The study found these clonotypes also leading the CD3+CD56-NKG2C+ fraction in several donors.

Looked up from germline, CDR1 is SGHRS and CDR2 is YFSETQ. The CDR3 extends over 16 amino acids. The sequencing input was blood T cells: a sorted CD56 or NKG2C T cell subset, CD4+ or CD8+ T cells, or bulk PBMC T cells (not recorded which). The chain joins TRBV5-1 to TRBJ2-1; the TCRdb D gene call, TRBD2, has no DNA to confirm it. This clonotype was obtained from a man aged 18-69 years in good health. This CDR3 reads CASSLPLAGGLRQQFF.